The clone carrying this T cell receptor beta chain came up a few times. As yet, its antigen is unknown. Next came a second PCR, run for about 6 to 12 cycles, which used a sample-barcoded 5' primer along with a J-beta primer mix. TCRdb itself ran the 5' RACE reads through MiXCR, one entry per CDR3 protein. The top ten hold 3% of the sample, which has approximately 780,000 distinct CDR3 sequences, roughly 26% seen once. These data belong to a study of blood T cells in healthy people across ages. Study-wide results and caveats: Any conclusive comparison of naive versus antigen-experienced cells was prevented by using unsorted PBMCs.

These data were likewise used in another study, on T cells of mothers and their children. That work contributes: Among related mother-child pairs, overlap was slightly higher than in unrelated pairs, though not significantly.

The sequenced material came from blood. This clonotype was obtained from a boy younger than 18 in good health.

CDR3 protein: CASSAPYGGEATF. The CDR3 DNA reads as TGTGCCAGCAGTGCTCCTTATGGGGGAGAGGCCACCTTC. The V and J genes are TRBV25-1 and TRBJ1-2; D is perhaps TRBD1 (5 bases). There are 13 residues in the CDR3. Trimming removed 4 bases at V and 13 bases at J, with 19 bases between. CDR1 is MGHDK, CDR2 SYGVNS, per germline.